This paragraph reports one T cell receptor beta chain. This entry is derived from a study of long-term antiretroviral therapy in people with HIV. V lost 5 bases, J lost 8 bases, and 18 bases lay in between. Per germline, CDR1 MNHEY and CDR2 SMNVEV (reference sequence). The CDR3 consists of 15 residues. Assay version v3.0 of immunoSEQ was used, and it was run at survey level. Using immunoSEQ multiplex PCR, the repertoire was profiled, and TCRdb retains in-frame clones only, with some absent. The sample lists more than 20,000 clones, around 85% seen once, with about a tenth in the top ten. The sequencing used unsorted PBMCs, collected 2.3 years after starting antiretroviral therapy. The genes are TRBV27 and TRBJ1-4; maybe TRBD1 (5 bases). The origin of this receptor is a man in his forties with HIV. CDR3 sequence (DNA): TGTGCCAGCAGTACTCCCGGGGACGGTGGAGAAAAACTGTTTTTT. Amino acids: CASSTPGDGGEKLFF.